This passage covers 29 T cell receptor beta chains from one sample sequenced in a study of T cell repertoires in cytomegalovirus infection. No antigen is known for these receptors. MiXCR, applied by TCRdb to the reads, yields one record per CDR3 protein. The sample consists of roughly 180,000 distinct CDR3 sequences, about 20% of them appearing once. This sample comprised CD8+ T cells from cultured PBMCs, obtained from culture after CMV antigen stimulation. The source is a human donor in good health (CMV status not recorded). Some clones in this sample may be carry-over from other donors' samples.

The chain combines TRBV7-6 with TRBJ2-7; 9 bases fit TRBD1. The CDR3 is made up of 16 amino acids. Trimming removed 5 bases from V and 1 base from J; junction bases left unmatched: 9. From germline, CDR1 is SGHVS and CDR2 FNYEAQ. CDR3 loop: CASSHERQGGSYEQYF. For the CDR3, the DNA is TGTGCCAGCAGCCATGAGCGACAGGGGGGGTCCTACGAGCAGTACTTC.

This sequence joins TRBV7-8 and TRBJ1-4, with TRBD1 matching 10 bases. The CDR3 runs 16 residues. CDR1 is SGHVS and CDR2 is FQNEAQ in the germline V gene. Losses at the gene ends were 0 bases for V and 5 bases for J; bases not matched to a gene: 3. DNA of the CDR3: TGTGCCAGCAGCTTAGCTCCGGGACAGGGGAATGAAAAACTGTTTTTT. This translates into CASSLAPGQGNEKLFF.

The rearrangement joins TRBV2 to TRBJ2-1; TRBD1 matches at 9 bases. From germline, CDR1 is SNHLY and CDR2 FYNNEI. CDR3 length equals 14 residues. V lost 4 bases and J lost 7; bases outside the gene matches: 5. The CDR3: CASSAGTGRNEQFF. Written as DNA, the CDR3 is TGTGCCAGCAGTGCCGGGACAGGGAGGAATGAGCAGTTCTTC.

Here the CDR3 DNA reads TGCAGCGTTGACAGAGAAAGGGAAACAGATACGCAGTATTTT. Its protein product is CSVDRERETDTQYF. The chain joins TRBV29-1 to TRBJ2-3; no firm D call. Germline V gives CDR1 SQVTM, CDR2 ANQGSEA. Trimming cost V 3 bases and J 3 bases, with 13 bases left between them. CDR3 length: 14 amino acids.

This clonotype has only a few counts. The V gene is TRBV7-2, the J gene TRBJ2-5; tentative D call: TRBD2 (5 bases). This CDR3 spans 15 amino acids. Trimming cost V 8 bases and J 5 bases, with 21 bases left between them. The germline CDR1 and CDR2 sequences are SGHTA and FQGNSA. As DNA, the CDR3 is TGTGCCAGCCGTAGGGCAGGACTCTACGGGGAGACCCAGTACTTC. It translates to CASRRAGLYGETQYF.

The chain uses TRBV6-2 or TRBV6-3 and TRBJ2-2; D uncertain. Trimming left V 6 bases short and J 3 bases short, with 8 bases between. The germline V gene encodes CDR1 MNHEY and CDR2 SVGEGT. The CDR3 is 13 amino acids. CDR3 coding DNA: TGTGCCAGCAGCTCAAGTTACACCGGGGAGCTGTTTTTT. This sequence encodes CASSSSYTGELFF.

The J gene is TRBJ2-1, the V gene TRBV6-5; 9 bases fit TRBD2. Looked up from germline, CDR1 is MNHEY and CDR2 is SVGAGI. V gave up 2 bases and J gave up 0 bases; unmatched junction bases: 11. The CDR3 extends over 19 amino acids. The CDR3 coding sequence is TGTGCCAGCAGTTACGGTCCTAGCGGGATGAACCCCTCCTACAATGAGCAGTTCTTC. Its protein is CASSYGPSGMNPSYNEQFF.

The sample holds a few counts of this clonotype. CDR3 loop: CATSKDGYSTDTQYF. The CDR3 bases are TGTGCCACCAGCAAAGACGGATATAGCACAGATACGCAGTATTTT. V and J are TRBV15 and TRBJ2-3; D is unresolved. This CDR3 spans 15 amino acids. Germline loops: CDR1 LNHNV, CDR2 YYDKDF (reference sequence). Trimming left V 4 bases short and J 0 bases short, with 11 bases between.

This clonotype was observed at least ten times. This CDR3 reads CASSPTGFVYNEQFF. The CDR3 DNA is TGTGCCAGCAGTCCGACAGGGTTCGTTTACAATGAGCAGTTCTTC. The rearrangement links TRBV6-2 or TRBV6-3 to TRBJ2-1; 7 bases are shared with TRBD1. The CDR3 has 15 residues. Germline V gene lookup returns CDR1 MNHEY and CDR2 SVGEGT. V trimming: 5 bases; J trimming: 4 bases; junction bases outside the gene matches: 8.

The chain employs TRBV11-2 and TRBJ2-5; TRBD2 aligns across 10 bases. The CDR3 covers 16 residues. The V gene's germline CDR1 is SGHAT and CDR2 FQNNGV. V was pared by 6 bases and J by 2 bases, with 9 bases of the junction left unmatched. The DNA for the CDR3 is TGTGCCAGCAGAGACCATAGCGGGGGGTATCAAGAGACCCAGTACTTC. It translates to CASRDHSGGYQETQYF. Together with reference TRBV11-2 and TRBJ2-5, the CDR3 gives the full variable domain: EAGVAQSPRYKIIEKRQSVAFWCNPISGHATLYWYQQILGQGPKLLIQFQNNGVVDDSQLPKDRFSAERLKGVDSTLKIQPAKLEDSAVYLCASRDHSGGYQETQYFGPGTRLLVL.

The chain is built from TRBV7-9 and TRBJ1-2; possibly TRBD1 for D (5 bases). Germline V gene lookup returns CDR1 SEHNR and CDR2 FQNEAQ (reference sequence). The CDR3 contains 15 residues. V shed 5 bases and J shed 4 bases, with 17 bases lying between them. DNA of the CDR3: TGTGCCAGCAGCATAGGGGCCGGGTCAACCTATGGCTACACCTTC. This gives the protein CASSIGAGSTYGYTF.

The CDR3 DNA reads TGTGCCAGCAGCTCCGATGGCCTTAGAGAGCAGTACTTC. Its translation: CASSSDGLREQYF. The genes are TRBV7-6 and TRBJ2-7; D not resolved. The ends were cut back, 4 bases at V and 7 bases at J, with 14 bases in the middle. This CDR3 is 13 amino acids long. The V gene's germline CDR1 is SGHVS and CDR2 FNYEAQ. The full variable domain, with the rest looked up from reference TRBV7-6 and TRBJ2-7, is GAGVSQSPRYKVTKRGQDVALRCDPISGHVSLYWYRQALGQGPEFLTYFNYEAQQDKSGLPNDRFSAERPEGSISTLTIQRTEQRDSAMYRCASSSDGLREQYFGPGTRLTVT.

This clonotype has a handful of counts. The CDR3 DNA reads TGCGCCAGCAGCCAAGAGTGGAACACAGATACGCAGTATTTT. Translated: CASSQEWNTDTQYF. The rearrangement uses TRBV4-3 and TRBJ2-3, with unresolved D. Trimming left V 0 bases short and J 2 bases short, with 6 bases between. CDR1 is LGHNA, CDR2 YSLEER, per germline. The CDR3 sequence is 14 residues long.

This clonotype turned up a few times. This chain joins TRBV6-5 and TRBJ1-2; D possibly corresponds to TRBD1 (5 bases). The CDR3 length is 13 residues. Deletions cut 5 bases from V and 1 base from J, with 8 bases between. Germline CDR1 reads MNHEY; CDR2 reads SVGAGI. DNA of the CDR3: TGTGCCAGCAGTCCGACAGTTAACTATGGCTACACCTTC. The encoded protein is CASSPTVNYGYTF.

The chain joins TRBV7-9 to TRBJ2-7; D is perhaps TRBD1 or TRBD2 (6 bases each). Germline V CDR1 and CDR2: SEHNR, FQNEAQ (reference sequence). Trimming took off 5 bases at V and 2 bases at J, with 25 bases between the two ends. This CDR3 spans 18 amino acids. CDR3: CASSPTGGGSTLPYEQYF. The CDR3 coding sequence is TGTGCCAGCAGCCCCACCGGAGGGGGATCCACTTTACCCTACGAGCAGTACTTC.

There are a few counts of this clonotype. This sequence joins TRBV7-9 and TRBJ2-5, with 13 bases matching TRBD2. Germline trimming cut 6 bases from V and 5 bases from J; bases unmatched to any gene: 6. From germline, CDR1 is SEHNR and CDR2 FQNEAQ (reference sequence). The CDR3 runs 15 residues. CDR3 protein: CASSTSGGAEETQYF. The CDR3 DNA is TGTGCCAGCAGTACTAGCGGGGGGGCCGAGGAGACCCAGTACTTC. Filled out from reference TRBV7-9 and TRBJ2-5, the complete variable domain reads DTGVSQNPRHKITKRGQNVTFRCDPISEHNRLYWYRQTLGQGPEFLTYFQNEAQLEKSRLLSDRFSAERPKGSFSTLEIQRTEQGDSAMYLCASSTSGGAEETQYFGPGTRLLVL.

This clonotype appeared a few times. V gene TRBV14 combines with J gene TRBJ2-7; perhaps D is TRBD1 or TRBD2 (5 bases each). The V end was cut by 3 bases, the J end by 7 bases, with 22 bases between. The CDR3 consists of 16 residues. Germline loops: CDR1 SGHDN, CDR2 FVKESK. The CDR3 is CASSHKPGPRGAEQYF. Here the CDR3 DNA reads TGTGCCAGCAGCCACAAACCGGGACCCAGAGGGGCTGAGCAGTACTTC.

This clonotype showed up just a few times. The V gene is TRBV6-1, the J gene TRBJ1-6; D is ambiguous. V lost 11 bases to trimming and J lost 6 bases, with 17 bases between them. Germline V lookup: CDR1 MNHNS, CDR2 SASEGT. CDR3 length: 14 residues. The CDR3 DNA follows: TGTGCCGTACTTGGGGAAGGTATTAATTCACCCCTCCACTTT. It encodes CAVLGEGINSPLHF.

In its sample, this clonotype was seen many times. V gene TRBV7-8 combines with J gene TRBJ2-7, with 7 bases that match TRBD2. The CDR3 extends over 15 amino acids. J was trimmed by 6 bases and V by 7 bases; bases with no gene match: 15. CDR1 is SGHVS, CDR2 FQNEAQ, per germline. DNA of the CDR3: TGTGCCAGCACCCCTCGGGGGGAAAGAACGTTCGAGCAGTACTTC. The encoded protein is CASTPRGERTFEQYF.

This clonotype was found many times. The CDR3 sequence is CASSTETSSSYEQYF. The CDR3 coding sequence is TGTGCCAGCAGCACCGAGACATCTAGCTCCTACGAGCAGTACTTC. The chain recombines TRBV7-6 with TRBJ2-7; no firm D call. The CDR3 consists of 15 residues. In germline, CDR1 is SGHVS, CDR2 FNYEAQ. Trimming stripped 5 bases from V and 0 bases from J, with 14 bases between.

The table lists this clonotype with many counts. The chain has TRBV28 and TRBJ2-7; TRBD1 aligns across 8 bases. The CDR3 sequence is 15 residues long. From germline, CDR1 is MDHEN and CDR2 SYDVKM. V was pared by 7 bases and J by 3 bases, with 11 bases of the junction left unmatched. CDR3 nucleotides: TGTGCCAGCATCGAGGAAGAGACAGGGGTCTACGAGCAGTACTTC. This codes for CASIEEETGVYEQYF.

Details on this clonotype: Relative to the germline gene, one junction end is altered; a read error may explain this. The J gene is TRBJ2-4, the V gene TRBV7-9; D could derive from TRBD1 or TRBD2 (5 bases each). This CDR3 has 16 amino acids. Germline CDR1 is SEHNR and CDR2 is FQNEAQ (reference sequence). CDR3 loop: CASSLAPEGSKNSQYF. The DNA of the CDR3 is TGTGCCAGCAGCTTAGCCCCAGAGGGGAGCAAAAACAGTCAGTACTTC.

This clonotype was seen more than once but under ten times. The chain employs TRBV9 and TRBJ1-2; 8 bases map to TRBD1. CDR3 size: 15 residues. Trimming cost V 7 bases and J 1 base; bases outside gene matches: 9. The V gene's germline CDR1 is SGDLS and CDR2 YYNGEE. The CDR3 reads CASRVGTGDNYGYTF. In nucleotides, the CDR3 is TGTGCCAGCCGAGTGGGGACAGGCGATAACTATGGCTACACCTTC.

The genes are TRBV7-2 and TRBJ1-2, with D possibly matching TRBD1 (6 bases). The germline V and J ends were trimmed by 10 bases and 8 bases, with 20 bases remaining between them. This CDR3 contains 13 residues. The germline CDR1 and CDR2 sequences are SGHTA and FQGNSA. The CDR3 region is CATPHRDSRGYTF. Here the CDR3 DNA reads TGTGCCACCCCTCACAGGGACTCTAGGGGCTACACCTTC.

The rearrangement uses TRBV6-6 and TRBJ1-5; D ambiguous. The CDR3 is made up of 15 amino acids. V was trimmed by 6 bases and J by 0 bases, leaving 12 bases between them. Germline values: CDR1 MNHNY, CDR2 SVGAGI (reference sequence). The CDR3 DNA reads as TGTGCCAGCAGAAACGGACGTAGTAGCAATCAGCCCCAGCATTTT. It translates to CASRNGRSSNQPQHF.

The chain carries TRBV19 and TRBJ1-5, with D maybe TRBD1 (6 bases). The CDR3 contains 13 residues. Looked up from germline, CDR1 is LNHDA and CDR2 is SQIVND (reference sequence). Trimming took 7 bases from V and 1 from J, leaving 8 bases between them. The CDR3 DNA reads TGTGCCAGTAACGGACAGAGCAATCAGCCCCAGCATTTT. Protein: CASNGQSNQPQHF.

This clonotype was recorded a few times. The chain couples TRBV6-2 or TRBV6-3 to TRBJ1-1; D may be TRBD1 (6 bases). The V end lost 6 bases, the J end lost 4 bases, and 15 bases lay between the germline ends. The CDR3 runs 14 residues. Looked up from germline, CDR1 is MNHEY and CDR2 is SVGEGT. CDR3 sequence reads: CASSRPTGSTEAFF. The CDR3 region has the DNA TGTGCCAGCAGCCGCCCTACAGGGTCCACTGAAGCTTTCTTT.

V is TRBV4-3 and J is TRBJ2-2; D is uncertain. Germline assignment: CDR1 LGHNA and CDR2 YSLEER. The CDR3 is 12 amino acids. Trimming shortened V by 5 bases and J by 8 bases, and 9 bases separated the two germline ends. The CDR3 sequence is CASSFRAGELFF. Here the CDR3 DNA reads TGCGCCAGCAGCTTCCGGGCAGGGGAGCTGTTTTTT.

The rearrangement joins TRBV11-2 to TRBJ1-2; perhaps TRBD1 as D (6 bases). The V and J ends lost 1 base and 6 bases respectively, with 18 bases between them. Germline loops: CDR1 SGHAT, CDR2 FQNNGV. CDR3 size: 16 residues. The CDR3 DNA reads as TGTGCCAGCAGCTTAGTAGCTTGGGCCGGGGACAATGGCTACACCTTC. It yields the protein CASSLVAWAGDNGYTF.